One sample yielded the 9 T cell receptor beta chains listed below, sequenced in a study of blood T cell repertoires in COVID-19. TCRdb's table, derived via immunoSEQ multiplex PCR, lists solely in-frame clones and lacks some. The sample carries around 100,000 clones, over 80% recorded once. The sequencing input was peripheral blood. The receptors come from a man between 45 and 60 years old with active COVID-19.

The CDR3 DNA reads as TGTGCCAGCGGAGGGGCTTCTGGAGCTTTCTTT. As protein: CASGGASGAFF. V is TRBV2 and J is TRBJ1-1, with D possibly matching TRBD1 (5 bases). With 8 bases removed from V and 10 bases from J, the gap between germline ends came to 14 bases. Looked up from germline, CDR1 is SNHLY and CDR2 is FYNNEI. This CDR3 has 11 residues. Combining the CDR3 with reference TRBV2 and TRBJ1-1 gives the whole variable domain EPEVTQTPSHQVTQMGQEVILRCVPISNHLYFYWYRQILGQKVEFLVSFYNNEISEKSEIFDDQFSVERPDGSNFTLKIRSTKLEDSAMYFCASGGASGAFFGQGTRLTVV.

V is TRBV4-1 and J is TRBJ1-2, with D maybe TRBD1 (5 bases). CDR1 is MGHRA and CDR2 is YSYEKL in the germline V gene. This CDR3 is 16 amino acids long. With 1 base removed from V and 0 bases from J, the gap between germline ends came to 12 bases. The CDR3 bases are TGCGCCAGCAGCCAAGGGTCCGGGGGTACTAACTATGGCTACACCTTC. Translation gives CASSQGSGGTNYGYTF.

The chain is built from TRBV2 and TRBJ1-2; 9 positions match TRBD1. This CDR3 is 13 amino acids long. V lost 11 bases to trimming and J lost 8 bases; unmatched junction nucleotides: 12. Germline CDR1 reads SNHLY; CDR2 reads FYNNEI. The CDR3 nucleotides read TGTGCCGGGAGGGACAGGGTAGAAGTGGGCTACACCTTC. It yields the protein CAGRDRVEVGYTF. The complete variable domain, with remaining parts taken from reference TRBV2 and TRBJ1-2, reads EPEVTQTPSHQVTQMGQEVILRCVPISNHLYFYWYRQILGQKVEFLVSFYNNEISEKSEIFDDQFSVERPDGSNFTLKIRSTKLEDSAMYFCAGRDRVEVGYTFGSGTRLTVV.

The chain uses TRBV12-5 and TRBJ2-2; weak D call: TRBD1 (6 bases). The germline V and J ends were trimmed by 7 bases and 2 bases, with 11 bases remaining between them. CDR1 is LGHNT and CDR2 is FRNRAP in the germline V gene. This CDR3 has 14 amino acids. CDR3 in amino acids: CASAQGLNTGELFF. The CDR3, as DNA: TGTGCTAGTGCCCAGGGGTTAAACACCGGGGAGCTGTTTTTT.

The genes are TRBV28 and TRBJ1-2; tentatively, D is TRBD1 (5 bases). The length of the CDR3 is 14 residues. Trimming took 6 bases from V and 4 from J, leaving 15 bases between them. Germline loops: CDR1 MDHEN, CDR2 SYDVKM. The CDR3 loop is CASSLTTGSYGYTF. The CDR3 nucleotides read TGTGCCAGCAGCTTAACCACAGGAAGCTATGGCTACACCTTC.

V and J are TRBV27 and TRBJ2-2; D is perhaps TRBD1 (6 bases). Germline V gene sequence: CDR1 MNHEY, CDR2 SMNVEV (reference sequence). With 1 base removed from V and 0 bases from J, the gap between germline ends came to 6 bases. The CDR3 extends over 15 amino acids. CDR3 sequence reads: CASSLYRANTGELFF. The CDR3 DNA reads TGTGCCAGCAGTTTATACAGGGCGAACACCGGGGAGCTGTTTTTT.

V gene TRBV28 combines with J gene TRBJ2-6; maybe TRBD1 (6 bases). Trimming removed 5 bases from V and 3 bases from J, with 14 bases in between. There are 16 residues in the CDR3. In germline, CDR1 is MDHEN, CDR2 SYDVKM. The CDR3 DNA is TGTGCCAGCAGTGCGATTAACAGGGATGGGGCCAACGTCCTGACTTTC. Amino acid sequence: CASSAINRDGANVLTF.

The chain is built from TRBV3-1 (or the pseudogene TRBV3-2) and TRBJ2-2; 7 bases align to TRBD2. J gave up 5 bases and V 1 base, and 1 base lay outside the gene matches. This CDR3 has 14 residues. CDR1 LGHDT and CDR2 YNNKEL come from the germline V gene (reference sequence). The CDR3 here is CASSQGEGTGELFF. CDR3 sequence (DNA): TGTGCCAGCAGCCAAGGGGAGGGGACCGGGGAGCTGTTTTTT.

The rearrangement joins TRBV3-1 (or the pseudogene TRBV3-2) to TRBJ2-2; 13 bases fit TRBD2. The J segment lost 5 bases and the V segment lost 1 base, leaving 7 bases of the junction unmatched. Germline V gene lookup returns CDR1 LGHDT and CDR2 YNNKEL (reference sequence). The CDR3 runs to 18 residues. The CDR3: CASSQAGLAGVRTGELFF. The CDR3 DNA follows: TGTGCCAGCAGCCAAGCAGGACTAGCGGGAGTAAGGACCGGGGAGCTGTTTTTT.